This TCR beta chain is drawn from a study of T cell responses to AZD1222 COVID-19 vaccine. The data were produced by immunoSEQ multiplex PCR, yet TCRdb's version contains in-frame clones alone and is incomplete. The sample contains around 140,000 clones, approximately 88% of which appear only once. V dropped 6 bases and J dropped 2 bases, with 11 bases sitting between them. The CDR3 runs 14 residues. The germline V gene encodes CDR1 MNHEY and CDR2 SVGEGT. The starting material was peripheral blood, obtained 28 days after the second dose of the MenACWY control vaccine. The TCR was taken from an adult who received the MenACWY meningococcal vaccine as a control. This chain uses TRBV6-2 or TRBV6-3 with TRBJ2-1, with D unresolved. CDR3 sequence reads: CASSRSPPYNEQFF. The DNA for the CDR3 is TGTGCCAGCAGCCGAAGTCCCCCCTACAATGAGCAGTTCTTC.